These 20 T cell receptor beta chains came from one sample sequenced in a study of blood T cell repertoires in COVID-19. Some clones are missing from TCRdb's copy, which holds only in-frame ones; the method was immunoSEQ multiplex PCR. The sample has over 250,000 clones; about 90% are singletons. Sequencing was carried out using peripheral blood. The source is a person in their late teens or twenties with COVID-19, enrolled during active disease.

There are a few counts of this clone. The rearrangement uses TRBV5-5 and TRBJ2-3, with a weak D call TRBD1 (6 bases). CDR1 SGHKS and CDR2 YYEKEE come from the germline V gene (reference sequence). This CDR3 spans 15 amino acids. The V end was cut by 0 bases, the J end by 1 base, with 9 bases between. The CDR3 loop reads CASSLVQGRTDTQYF. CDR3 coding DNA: TGTGCCAGCAGCTTGGTACAGGGCCGCACAGATACGCAGTATTTT. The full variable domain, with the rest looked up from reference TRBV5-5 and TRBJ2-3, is DAGVTQSPTHLIKTRGQQVTLRCSPISGHKSVSWYQQVLGQGPQFIFQYYEKEERGRGNFPDRFSARQFPNYSSELNVNALLLGDSALYLCASSLVQGRTDTQYFGPGTRLTVL.

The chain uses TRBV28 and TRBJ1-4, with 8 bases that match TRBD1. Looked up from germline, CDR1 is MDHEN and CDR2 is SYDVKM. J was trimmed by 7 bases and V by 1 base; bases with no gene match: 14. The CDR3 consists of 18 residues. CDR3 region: CASSLLVPADRAAEKLFF. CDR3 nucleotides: TGTGCCAGCAGTTTATTGGTGCCTGCGGACAGGGCTGCTGAAAAACTGTTTTTT.

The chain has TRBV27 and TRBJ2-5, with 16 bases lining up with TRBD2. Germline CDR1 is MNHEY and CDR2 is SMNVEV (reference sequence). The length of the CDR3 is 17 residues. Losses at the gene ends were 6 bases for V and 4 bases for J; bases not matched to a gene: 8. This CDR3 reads CASRPGTSGRVGETQYF. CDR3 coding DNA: TGTGCCAGCAGACCTGGGACTAGCGGGAGGGTTGGAGAGACCCAGTACTTC.

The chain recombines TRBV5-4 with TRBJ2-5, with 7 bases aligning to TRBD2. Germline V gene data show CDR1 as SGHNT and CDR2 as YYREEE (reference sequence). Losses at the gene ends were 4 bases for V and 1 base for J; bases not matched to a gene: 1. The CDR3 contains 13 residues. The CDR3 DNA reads TGTGCCAGCAGCCCTAGCGGCCAAGAGACCCAGTACTTC. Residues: CASSPSGQETQYF. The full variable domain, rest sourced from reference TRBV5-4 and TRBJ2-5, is ETGVTQSPTHLIKTRGQQVTLRCSSQSGHNTVSWYQQALGQGPQFIFQYYREEENGRGNFPPRFSGLQFPNYSSELNVNALELDDSALYLCASSPSGQETQYFGPGTRLLVL.

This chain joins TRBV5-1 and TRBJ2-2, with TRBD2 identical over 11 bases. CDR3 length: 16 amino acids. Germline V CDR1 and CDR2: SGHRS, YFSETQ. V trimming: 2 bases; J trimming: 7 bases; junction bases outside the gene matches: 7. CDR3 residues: CASSFILAGVGGELFF. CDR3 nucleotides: TGCGCCAGCAGCTTTATACTAGCGGGAGTAGGCGGGGAGCTGTTTTTT.

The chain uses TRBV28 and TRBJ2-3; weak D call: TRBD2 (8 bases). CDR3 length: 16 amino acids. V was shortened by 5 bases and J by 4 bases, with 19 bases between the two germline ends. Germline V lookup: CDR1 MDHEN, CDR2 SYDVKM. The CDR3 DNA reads TGTGCCAGCAGTACAGGGGCGGGAGGTTTATCAGATACGCAGTATTTT. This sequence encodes CASSTGAGGLSDTQYF.

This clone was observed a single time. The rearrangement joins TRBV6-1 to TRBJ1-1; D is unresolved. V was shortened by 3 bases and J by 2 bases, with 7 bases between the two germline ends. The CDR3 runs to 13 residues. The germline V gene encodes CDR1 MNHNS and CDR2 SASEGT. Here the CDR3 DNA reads TGTGCCAGCAGTGAGGCGGGAAACACTGAAGCTTTCTTT. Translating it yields CASSEAGNTEAFF.

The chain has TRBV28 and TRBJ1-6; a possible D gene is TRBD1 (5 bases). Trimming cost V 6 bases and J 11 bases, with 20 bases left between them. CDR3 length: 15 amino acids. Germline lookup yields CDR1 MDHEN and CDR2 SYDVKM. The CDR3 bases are TGTGCCAGCAGCCAATCGGACAATGGTATAGCACCCCTCCACTTT. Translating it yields CASSQSDNGIAPLHF.

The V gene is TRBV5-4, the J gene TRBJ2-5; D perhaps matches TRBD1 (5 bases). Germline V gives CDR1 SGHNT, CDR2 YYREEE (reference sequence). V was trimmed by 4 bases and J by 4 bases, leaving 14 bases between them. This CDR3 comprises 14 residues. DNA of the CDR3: TGTGCCAGCAGCCGCCAAAGGGGCCTAGAGACCCAGTACTTC. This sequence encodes CASSRQRGLETQYF.

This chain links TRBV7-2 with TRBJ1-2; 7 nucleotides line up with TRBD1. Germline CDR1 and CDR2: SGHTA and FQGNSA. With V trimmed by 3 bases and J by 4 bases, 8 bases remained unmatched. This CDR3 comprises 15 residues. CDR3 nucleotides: TGTGCCAGCAGCTTTTCGGGACAGTCCTTCTATGGCTACACCTTC. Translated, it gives CASSFSGQSFYGYTF. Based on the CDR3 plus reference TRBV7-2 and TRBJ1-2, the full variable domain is GAGVSQSPSNKVTEKGKDVELRCDPISGHTALYWYRQSLGQGLEFLIYFQGNSAPDKSGLPSDRFSAERTGGSVSTLTIQRTQQEDSAVYLCASSFSGQSFYGYTFGSGTRLTVV.

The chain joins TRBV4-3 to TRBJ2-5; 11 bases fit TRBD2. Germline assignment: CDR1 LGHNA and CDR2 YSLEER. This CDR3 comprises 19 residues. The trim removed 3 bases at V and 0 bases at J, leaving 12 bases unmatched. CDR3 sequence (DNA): TGCGCCAGCAGCCAGACGGGGACTAGCGGCCTCTGGGACCAAGAGACCCAGTACTTC. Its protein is CASSQTGTSGLWDQETQYF.

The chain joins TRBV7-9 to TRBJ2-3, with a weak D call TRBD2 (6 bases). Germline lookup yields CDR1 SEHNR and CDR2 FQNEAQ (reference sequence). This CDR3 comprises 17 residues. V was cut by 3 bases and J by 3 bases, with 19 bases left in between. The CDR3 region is CASSLAGFRDGTDTQYF. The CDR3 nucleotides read TGTGCCAGCAGCTTGGCGGGATTCCGGGACGGGACAGATACGCAGTATTTT. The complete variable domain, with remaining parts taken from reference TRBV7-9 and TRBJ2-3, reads DTGVSQNPRHKITKRGQNVTFRCDPISEHNRLYWYRQTLGQGPEFLTYFQNEAQLEKSRLLSDRFSAERPKGSFSTLEIQRTEQGDSAMYLCASSLAGFRDGTDTQYFGPGTRLTVL.

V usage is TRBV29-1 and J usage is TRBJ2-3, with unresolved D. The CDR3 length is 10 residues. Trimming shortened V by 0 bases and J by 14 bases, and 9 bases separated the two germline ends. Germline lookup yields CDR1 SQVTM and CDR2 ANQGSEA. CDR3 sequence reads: CSVEDTIRYF. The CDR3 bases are TGCAGCGTTGAAGATACTATTCGGTATTTT.

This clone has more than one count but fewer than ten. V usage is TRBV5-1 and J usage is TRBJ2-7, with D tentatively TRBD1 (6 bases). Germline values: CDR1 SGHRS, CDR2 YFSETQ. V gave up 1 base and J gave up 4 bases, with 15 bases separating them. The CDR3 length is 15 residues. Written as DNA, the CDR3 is TGCGCCAGCAGCTTGCCCTCCCCCCAGGGGTACGAGCAGTACTTC. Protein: CASSLPSPQGYEQYF.

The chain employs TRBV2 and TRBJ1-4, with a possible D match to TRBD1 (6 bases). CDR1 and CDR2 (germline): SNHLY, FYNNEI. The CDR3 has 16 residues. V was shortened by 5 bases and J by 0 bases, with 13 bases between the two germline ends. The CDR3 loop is CASSITGTSTNEKLFF. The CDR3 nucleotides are TGTGCCAGCAGTATAACCGGGACATCAACTAATGAAAAACTGTTTTTT.

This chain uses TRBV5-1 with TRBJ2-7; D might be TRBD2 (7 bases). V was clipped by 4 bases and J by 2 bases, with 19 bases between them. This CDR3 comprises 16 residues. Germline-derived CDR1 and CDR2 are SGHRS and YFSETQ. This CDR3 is CASSRWGRETTYEQYF. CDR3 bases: TGCGCCAGCAGCCGGTGGGGGCGGGAGACGACCTACGAGCAGTACTTC.

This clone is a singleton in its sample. This chain's CDR3 is CATSDSRGPGEEQYF. The CDR3 DNA reads TGTGCCACCAGTGATTCTCGCGGGCCGGGGGAAGAGCAGTACTTC. The V and J genes are TRBV24-1 and TRBJ2-7; D possibly corresponds to TRBD2 (6 bases). This CDR3 is built from 15 residues. Deletions cut 2 bases from V and 7 bases from J, with 17 bases between. Germline V gene sequence: CDR1 KGHDR, CDR2 SFDVKD.

CDR3: CASSLAGGDGYTF. The CDR3 DNA sequence: TGCGCCAGCAGCTTGGCAGGGGGCGATGGCTACACCTTC. V and J are TRBV5-1 and TRBJ1-2; 8 bases agree with TRBD1. The CDR3 loop spans 13 amino acids. Germline V lookup: CDR1 SGHRS, CDR2 YFSETQ. The V segment lost 0 bases and the J segment 6 bases; nucleotides outside the gene matches: 1.

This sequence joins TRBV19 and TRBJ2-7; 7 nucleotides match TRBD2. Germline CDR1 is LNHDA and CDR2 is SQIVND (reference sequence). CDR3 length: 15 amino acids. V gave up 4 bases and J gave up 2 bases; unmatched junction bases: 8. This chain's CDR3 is CASSTPGGSTYEQYF. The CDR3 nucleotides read TGTGCCAGTAGTACCCCCGGGGGGTCCACCTACGAGCAGTACTTC.

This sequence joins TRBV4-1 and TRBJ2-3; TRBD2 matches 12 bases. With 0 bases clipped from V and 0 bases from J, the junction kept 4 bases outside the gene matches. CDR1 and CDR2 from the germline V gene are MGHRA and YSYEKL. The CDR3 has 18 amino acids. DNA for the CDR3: TGCGCCAGCAGCCAAGATTCAGGACTAGCGGGAAGCACAGATACGCAGTATTTT. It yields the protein CASSQDSGLAGSTDTQYF.